This TCR beta chain was obtained from a study of CD8 T cells in ankylosing spondylitis. TCRdb re-called the 5' RACE reads with MiXCR, one entry per CDR3 protein. The sample holds roughly 200,000 distinct CDR3 sequences, about a quarter seen once. A few counts support this clonotype. V was cut by 0 bases and J by 9 bases, with 12 bases left in between. This CDR3 contains 13 residues. CDR1 is DFQATT, CDR2 SNEGSKA, per germline (reference sequence). V is TRBV20-1 and J is TRBJ2-1, with a possible D match to TRBD2 (5 bases). The sequenced sample consisted of blood, either unsorted or a sorted T cell fraction (not recorded which). The TCR was taken from a male donor with ankylosing spondylitis or in good health (not recorded which). Written as DNA, the CDR3 is TGCAGTGCTAGAGATCTCACTAGTGGTGAGCAGTTCTTC. Translated, it gives CSARDLTSGEQFF.